These 2 T cell receptor beta chains originate from one sample sequenced in a study of CD8+ T cells in alopecia areata. Noted treatment: oral pan-JAK inhibitor, 5-10 mg twice daily. TCR sequencing used cDNA made by reverse transcription of extracted RNA. Data came from immunoSEQ multiplex PCR; TCRdb stores just in-frame clones and leaves some out. The repertoire has roughly 210,000 clones, over 40% of them found once; the top ten carry around 2.5%. This material consisted of CD4+ T cells sorted from blood, taken at approximately week 36, from a patient treated with tofacitinib. The source of these receptors is a human donor with alopecia areata.

This clone was counted a single time. V usage is TRBV4-3 and J usage is TRBJ1-5, with a possible D match to TRBD1 (5 bases). The CDR3 runs 13 residues. V was pared by 4 bases and J by 6 bases, with 10 bases between. From germline, CDR1 is LGHNA and CDR2 YSLEER. CDR3 DNA: TGCGCCAGCAGCCGAGACAGCTCTCAGCCCCAGCATTTT. It specifies CASSRDSSQPQHF.

This clone was seen more than once but under ten times. The chain has TRBV11-2 and TRBJ2-2; TRBD2 is a possible D gene (5 bases). Looked up from germline, CDR1 is SGHAT and CDR2 is FQNNGV. The ends were cut back, 5 bases at V and 7 bases at J, with 17 bases in the middle. The CDR3 is made up of 15 amino acids. CDR3 nucleotide sequence: TGTGCCAGCAGCCAGATTACGGGATCCGGCGGGGAGCTGTTTTTT. Translated: CASSQITGSGGELFF.